The next 17 T cell receptor beta chains were all read from a single sample in a study of blood T cells in healthy people across ages. Combining a sample-barcoded 5' primer with a J-beta primer mix, a second PCR ran for about 6 to 11 cycles. TCRdb reprocessed the 5' RACE reads with MiXCR, giving one entry per CDR3 protein. This table has about 730,000 distinct CDR3 sequences, around 46% appearing once. The sequenced sample consisted of blood. The source is a woman between 55 and 75 years old in good health.

The V gene is TRBV24-1, the J gene TRBJ2-2; D gene uncertain. The CDR3 length is 13 residues. The V end lost 0 bases, the J end lost 3 bases, and 1 base lay between the germline ends. CDR1 and CDR2 (germline): KGHDR, SFDVKD. The CDR3 here is CATSDLYTGELFF. The CDR3 nucleotides are TGTGCCACCAGTGATTTGTACACCGGGGAGCTGTTTTTT.

This chain connects TRBV6-6 to TRBJ2-3; the D is unclear. Germline V gene sequence: CDR1 MNHNY, CDR2 SVGAGI (reference sequence). The V and J ends lost 8 bases and 6 bases respectively, with 12 bases between them. This CDR3 has 12 amino acids. CDR3 bases: TGTGCCAGCCGAGCGCGTGCTGATACGCAGTATTTT. Amino acids: CASRARADTQYF.

This clonotype has ten or more counts. This chain links TRBV2 with TRBJ2-7; 12 nucleotides align to TRBD1. Trimming removed 1 base from V and 9 bases from J; junction bases left unmatched: 4. CDR3 length equals 14 residues. CDR1 is SNHLY, CDR2 FYNNEI, per germline. DNA of the CDR3: TGTGCCAGCAGTGAAGGGGGACAGGGGGCGGTGCAGTACTTC. Translated, it gives CASSEGGQGAVQYF.

The chain combines TRBV7-9 with TRBJ2-1; a weak D match, TRBD1 (6 bases). CDR1 SEHNR and CDR2 FQNEAQ come from the germline V gene (reference sequence). CDR3 length: 14 amino acids. The V gene lost 6 bases and the J gene lost 10 bases, with 19 bases spanning the gap. CDR3 protein: CASSPAAGDREQFF. As DNA, the CDR3 is TGTGCCAGCAGTCCCGCGGCCGGAGACAGGGAGCAGTTCTTC.

This clonotype has only a few counts. The chain links TRBV28 to TRBJ1-2, with a tentative D call TRBD1 (5 bases). V lost 5 bases and J 0 bases, leaving 10 bases between the germline ends. Germline-derived CDR1 and CDR2 are MDHEN and SYDVKM. This CDR3 region has 14 residues. The CDR3 here is CASSRGGANYGYTF. The DNA of the CDR3 is TGTGCCAGCAGTCGGGGGGGTGCTAACTATGGCTACACCTTC.

As regards this clonotype: A much bigger clone sits one base away, suggesting this may be a read error. The chain couples TRBV7-3 to TRBJ2-1, with D perhaps matching TRBD1 or TRBD2 (5 bases each). V was shortened by 5 bases and J by 10 bases, with 18 bases between the two germline ends. Germline V gene data show CDR1 as SGHTA and CDR2 as FQGTGA. The CDR3 totals 14 residues. The CDR3: CASSPRPGTYEQFF. The CDR3 region has the DNA TGTGCCAGCAGCCCCCGACCAGGGACCTACGAGCAGTTCTTC.

The gene calls are TRBV4-1 and TRBJ1-4, with 12 bases fitting TRBD1. The CDR3 is 16 residues long. J gave up 8 bases and V 4 bases, and 8 bases lay outside the gene matches. In germline, CDR1 is MGHRA, CDR2 YSYEKL. The CDR3 region has the DNA TGCGCCAGCAGCCTCGACGAAGGGACAGGGGGCGAAAAACTGTTTTTT. This sequence encodes CASSLDEGTGGEKLFF.

This clonotype was recorded a few times. The gene calls are TRBV29-1 and TRBJ2-2, with 7 bases lining up with TRBD2. The CDR3 contains 13 residues. Germline V gives CDR1 SQVTM, CDR2 ANQGSEA. The junction had 4 bases not matched to a gene; V was cut back by 4 bases and J by 5 bases. The CDR3 DNA sequence: TGCAGCGTTGGGGGGGGATGGACCGGGGAGCTGTTTTTT. Its protein product is CSVGGGWTGELFF.

The V and J genes are TRBV11-3 and TRBJ2-3; D is undetermined. The V end lost 5 bases, the J end lost 3 bases, and 15 bases lay between the germline ends. This CDR3 spans 15 amino acids. Germline CDR1 is SGHNT and CDR2 is YENEEA. The CDR3 region is CASSVGSMRTDTQYF. In DNA form, the CDR3 reads TGTGCCAGCAGCGTGGGGTCTATGCGGACAGATACGCAGTATTTT.

The CDR3 reads CASGLGHNEQFF. CDR3 coding DNA: TGTGCTAGTGGTTTGGGCCACAATGAGCAGTTCTTC. V and J are TRBV12-5 and TRBJ2-1; D gene ambiguous. The CDR3 extends over 12 amino acids. Between the trimmed V and J ends, which lost 1 base and 5 bases, there was a span of 3 bases. CDR1 is LGHNT, CDR2 FRNRAP, per germline.

The V and J genes are TRBV20-1 and TRBJ1-5, with 7 bases lining up with TRBD1. The CDR3 contains 14 residues. Looked up from germline, CDR1 is DFQATT and CDR2 is SNEGSKA (reference sequence). V dropped 1 base and J dropped 4; count of bases not matched to a gene: 4. CDR3 amino acids: CSARVRGPNQPQHF. For the CDR3, the DNA is TGCAGTGCTAGAGTTAGGGGGCCGAATCAGCCCCAGCATTTT.

This clonotype was counted only a few times. This chain uses TRBV7-6 with TRBJ1-6; the D is unclear. The germline gives CDR1 SGHVS, CDR2 FNYEAQ. The V end lost 0 bases, the J end lost 10 bases, and 7 bases lay between the germline ends. This CDR3 region has 13 residues. Here the CDR3 DNA reads TGTGCCAGCAGCTTAGCGGCTCTGTCACCCCTCCACTTT. Amino acids: CASSLAALSPLHF.

The rearrangement links TRBV7-2 to TRBJ2-1; a possible D gene is TRBD1 (6 bases). The CDR3 runs to 13 residues. The ends were cut back, 3 bases at V and 9 bases at J, with 12 bases in the middle. Germline loops: CDR1 SGHTA, CDR2 FQGNSA. The CDR3 region is CASSLYRVGEQFF. In nucleotides, the CDR3 is TGTGCCAGCAGCTTGTACAGGGTGGGTGAGCAGTTCTTC.

This clonotype was counted between two and nine times. The rearrangement uses TRBV20-1 and TRBJ2-1, with 7 bases lining up with TRBD2. Germline V gives CDR1 DFQATT, CDR2 SNEGSKA (reference sequence). This CDR3 region has 16 residues. V lost 0 bases, J lost 1 base, and 6 bases stayed unmatched. CDR3 DNA sequence: TGCAGTGCTAGAGATCTAGCGGTTAAATCCTACAATGAGCAGTTCTTC. It specifies CSARDLAVKSYNEQFF.

The V gene is TRBV9, the J gene TRBJ1-5, with TRBD1 as a possible D gene (6 bases). There are 15 residues in the CDR3. V dropped 0 bases and J dropped 5 bases, with 12 bases sitting between them. Germline V gene lookup returns CDR1 SGDLS and CDR2 YYNGEE. The CDR3 loop is CASSVDQDSYQPQHF. The DNA for the CDR3 is TGTGCCAGCAGCGTAGATCAGGACAGTTATCAGCCCCAGCATTTT.

This clonotype appeared a few times. The chain is built from TRBV7-9 and TRBJ2-1; 9 bases align to TRBD2. The V gene's germline CDR1 is SEHNR and CDR2 FQNEAQ (reference sequence). The length of the CDR3 is 18 residues. Trimming took 6 bases from V and 3 from J; bases not matched to a gene: 15. CDR3 sequence reads: CASSTGTSKLYHYNEQFF. The CDR3 nucleotides are TGTGCCAGCAGTACCGGGACTAGCAAATTATATCACTACAATGAGCAGTTCTTC.

This chain links TRBV6-5 with TRBJ1-1; D not certain. Between the trimmed V and J ends, which lost 7 bases and 1 base, there was a span of 13 bases. Germline-derived CDR1 and CDR2 are MNHEY and SVGAGI. This CDR3 has 14 residues. The CDR3 loop is CASNQQARNTEAFF. The CDR3 DNA reads TGTGCCAGCAACCAGCAGGCTCGGAACACTGAAGCTTTCTTT.